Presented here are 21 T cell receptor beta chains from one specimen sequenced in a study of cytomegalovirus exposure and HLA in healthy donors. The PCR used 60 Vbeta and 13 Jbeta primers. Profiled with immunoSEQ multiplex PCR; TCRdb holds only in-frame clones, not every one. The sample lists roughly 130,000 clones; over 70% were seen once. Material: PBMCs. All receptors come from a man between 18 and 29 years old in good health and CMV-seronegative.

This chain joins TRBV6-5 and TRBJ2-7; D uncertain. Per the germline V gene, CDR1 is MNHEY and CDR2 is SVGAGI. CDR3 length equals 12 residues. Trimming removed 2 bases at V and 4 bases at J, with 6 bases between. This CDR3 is CASSYNGYEQYF. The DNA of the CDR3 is TGTGCCAGCAGTTACAACGGGTACGAGCAGTACTTC.

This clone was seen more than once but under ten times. CDR3 sequence reads: CASNPGQGSEKLFF. CDR3 nucleotide sequence: TGCGCCAGCAACCCGGGACAGGGGAGTGAAAAACTGTTTTTT. This chain links TRBV4-3 with TRBJ1-4, with 10 bases aligning to TRBD1. The J segment lost 7 bases and the V segment lost 7 bases, leaving 6 bases of the junction unmatched. Germline CDR1 reads LGHNA; CDR2 reads YSLEER. The CDR3 loop spans 14 amino acids.

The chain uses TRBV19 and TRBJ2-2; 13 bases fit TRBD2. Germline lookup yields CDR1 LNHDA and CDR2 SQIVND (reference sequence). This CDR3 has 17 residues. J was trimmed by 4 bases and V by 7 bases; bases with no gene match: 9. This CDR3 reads CASKRTSGGRGTGELFF. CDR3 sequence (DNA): TGTGCCAGTAAAAGGACTAGCGGGGGCCGGGGCACCGGGGAGCTGTTTTTT.

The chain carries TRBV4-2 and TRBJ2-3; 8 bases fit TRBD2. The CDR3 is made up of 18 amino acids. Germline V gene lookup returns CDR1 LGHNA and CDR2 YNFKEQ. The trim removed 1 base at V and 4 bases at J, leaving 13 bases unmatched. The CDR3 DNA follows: TGTGCCAGCAGCCAAGCCCCAGGGCCCGGGGGGGCCGCAGATACGCAGTATTTT. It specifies CASSQAPGPGGAADTQYF.

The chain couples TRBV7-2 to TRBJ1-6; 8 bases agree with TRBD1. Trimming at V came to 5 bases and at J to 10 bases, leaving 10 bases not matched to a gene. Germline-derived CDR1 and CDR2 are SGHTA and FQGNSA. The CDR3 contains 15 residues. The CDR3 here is CASSRTTGDVSPLHF. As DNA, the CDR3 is TGTGCCAGCAGCCGAACGACAGGGGATGTGTCACCCCTCCACTTT.

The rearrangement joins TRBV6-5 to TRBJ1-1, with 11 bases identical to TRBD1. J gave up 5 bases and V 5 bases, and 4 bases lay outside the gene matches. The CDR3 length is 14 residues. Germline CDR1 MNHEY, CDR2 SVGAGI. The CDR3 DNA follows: TGTGCCAGCAGTACAGGGACAGGGGGTACTGAAGCTTTCTTT. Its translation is CASSTGTGGTEAFF.

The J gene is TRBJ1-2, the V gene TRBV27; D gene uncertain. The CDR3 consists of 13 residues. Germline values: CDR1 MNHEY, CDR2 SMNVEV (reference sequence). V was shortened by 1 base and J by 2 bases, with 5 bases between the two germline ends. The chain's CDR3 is CASSLFENYGYTF. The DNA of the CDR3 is TGTGCCAGCAGTTTATTCGAGAACTATGGCTACACCTTC.

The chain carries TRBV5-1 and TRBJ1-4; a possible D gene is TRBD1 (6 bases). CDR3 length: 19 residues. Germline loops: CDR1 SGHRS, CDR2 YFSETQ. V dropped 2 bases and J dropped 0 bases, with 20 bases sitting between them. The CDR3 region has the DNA TGCGCCAGCAGCTTCCTCCCCAGCGGACAGCTCGCAACTAATGAAAAACTGTTTTTT. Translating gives CASSFLPSGQLATNEKLFF. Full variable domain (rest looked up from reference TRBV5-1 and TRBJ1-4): KAGVTQTPRYLIKTRGQQVTLSCSPISGHRSVSWYQQTPGQGLQFLFEYFSETQRNKGNFPGRFSGRQFSNSRSEMNVSTLELGDSALYLCASSFLPSGQLATNEKLFFGSGTQLSVL.

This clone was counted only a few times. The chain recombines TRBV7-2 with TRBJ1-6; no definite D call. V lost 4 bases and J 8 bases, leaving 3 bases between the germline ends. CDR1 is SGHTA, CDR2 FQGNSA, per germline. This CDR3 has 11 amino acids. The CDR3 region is CASSSDSPLHF. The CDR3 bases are TGTGCCAGCAGCTCGGATTCACCCCTCCACTTT.

CDR3 amino acids: CAWSVSDTQYF. The CDR3 nucleotides read TGTGCCTGGAGTGTGTCGGATACGCAGTATTTT. The chain is built from TRBV30 and TRBJ2-3; D not certain. Trimming took off 0 bases at V and 6 bases at J, with 4 bases between the two ends. Germline CDR1 reads GTSNPN; CDR2 reads SVGIG (reference sequence). The CDR3 length is 11 residues.

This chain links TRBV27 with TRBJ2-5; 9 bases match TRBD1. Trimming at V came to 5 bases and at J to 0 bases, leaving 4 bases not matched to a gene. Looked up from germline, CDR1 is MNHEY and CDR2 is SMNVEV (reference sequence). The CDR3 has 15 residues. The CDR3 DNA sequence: TGTGCCAGCAGTAGTTACAGGGGGCACCAAGAGACCCAGTACTTC. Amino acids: CASSSYRGHQETQYF.

DNA of the CDR3: TGTGCCAGCAGCTCTACAGGGTCTGGCTACACCTTC. It encodes CASSSTGSGYTF. The rearrangement uses TRBV5-6 and TRBJ1-2; possibly TRBD1 for D (6 bases). This CDR3 has 12 residues. CDR1 is SGHDT, CDR2 YYEEEE, per germline. Trimming took off 3 bases at V and 7 bases at J, with 10 bases between the two ends.

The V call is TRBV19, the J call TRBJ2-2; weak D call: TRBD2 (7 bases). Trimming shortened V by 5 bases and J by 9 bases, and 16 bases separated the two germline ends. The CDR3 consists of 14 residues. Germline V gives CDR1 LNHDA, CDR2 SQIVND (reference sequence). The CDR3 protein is CASSLRGADRELFF. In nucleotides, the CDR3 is TGTGCCAGTAGTCTCCGGGGGGCCGACAGGGAGCTGTTTTTT.

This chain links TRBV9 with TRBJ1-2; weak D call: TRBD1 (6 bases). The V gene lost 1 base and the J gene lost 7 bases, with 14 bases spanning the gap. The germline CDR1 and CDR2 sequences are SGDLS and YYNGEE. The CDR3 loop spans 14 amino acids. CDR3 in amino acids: CASSVTFTGPGYTF. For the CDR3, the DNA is TGTGCCAGCAGCGTAACCTTTACAGGGCCTGGCTACACCTTC.

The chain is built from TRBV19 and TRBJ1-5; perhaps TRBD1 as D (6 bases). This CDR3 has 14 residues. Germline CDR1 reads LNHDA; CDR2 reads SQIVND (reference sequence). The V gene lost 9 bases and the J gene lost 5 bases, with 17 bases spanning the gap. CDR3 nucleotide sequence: TGTGCCAGCAGAAACAGGGCTCAGCATCAGCCCCAGCATTTT. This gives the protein CASRNRAQHQPQHF.

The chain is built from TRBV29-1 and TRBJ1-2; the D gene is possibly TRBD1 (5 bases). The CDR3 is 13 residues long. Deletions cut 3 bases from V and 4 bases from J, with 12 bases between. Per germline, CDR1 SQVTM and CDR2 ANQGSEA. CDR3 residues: CSVDRGLIYGYTF. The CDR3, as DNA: TGCAGCGTTGACCGGGGACTGATCTATGGCTACACCTTC.

The CDR3 protein is CASRPGLRTGELFF. The CDR3 coding sequence is TGTGCCAGCAGACCGGGACTCCGCACCGGGGAGCTGTTTTTT. This chain uses TRBV5-8 with TRBJ2-2; D may be TRBD2 (6 bases). Germline V gene sequence: CDR1 SGHTS, CDR2 YDEGEE. Trimming left V 5 bases short and J 4 bases short, with 12 bases between. CDR3 length: 14 residues.

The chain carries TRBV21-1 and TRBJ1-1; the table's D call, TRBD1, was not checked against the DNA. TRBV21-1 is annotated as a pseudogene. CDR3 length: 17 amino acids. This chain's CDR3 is CASSKVVVRHQGTEAFF. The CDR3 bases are TGTGCCAGCAGCAAAGTAGTTGTAAGACACCAGGGGACTGAAGCTTTCTTT.

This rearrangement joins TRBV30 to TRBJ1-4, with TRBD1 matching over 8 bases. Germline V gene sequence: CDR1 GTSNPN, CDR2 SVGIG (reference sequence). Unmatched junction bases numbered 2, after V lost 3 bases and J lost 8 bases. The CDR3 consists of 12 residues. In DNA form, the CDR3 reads TGTGCCTGGAGGAGACAGGGGGAAAAACTGTTTTTT. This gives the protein CAWRRQGEKLFF.

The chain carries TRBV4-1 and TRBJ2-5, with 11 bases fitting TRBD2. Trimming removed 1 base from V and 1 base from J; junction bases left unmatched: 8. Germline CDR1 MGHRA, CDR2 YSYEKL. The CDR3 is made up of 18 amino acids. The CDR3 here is CASSQVGMTSGVQETQYF. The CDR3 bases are TGCGCCAGCAGCCAAGTTGGGATGACTAGCGGGGTCCAAGAGACCCAGTACTTC.

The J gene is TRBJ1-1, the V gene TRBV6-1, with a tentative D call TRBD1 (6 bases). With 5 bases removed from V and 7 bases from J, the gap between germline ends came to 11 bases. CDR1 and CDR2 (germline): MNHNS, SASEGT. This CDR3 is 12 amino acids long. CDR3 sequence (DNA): TGTGCCAGCAGTTCAGGGGTGTGTGAAGCTTTCTTT. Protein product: CASSSGVCEAFF.